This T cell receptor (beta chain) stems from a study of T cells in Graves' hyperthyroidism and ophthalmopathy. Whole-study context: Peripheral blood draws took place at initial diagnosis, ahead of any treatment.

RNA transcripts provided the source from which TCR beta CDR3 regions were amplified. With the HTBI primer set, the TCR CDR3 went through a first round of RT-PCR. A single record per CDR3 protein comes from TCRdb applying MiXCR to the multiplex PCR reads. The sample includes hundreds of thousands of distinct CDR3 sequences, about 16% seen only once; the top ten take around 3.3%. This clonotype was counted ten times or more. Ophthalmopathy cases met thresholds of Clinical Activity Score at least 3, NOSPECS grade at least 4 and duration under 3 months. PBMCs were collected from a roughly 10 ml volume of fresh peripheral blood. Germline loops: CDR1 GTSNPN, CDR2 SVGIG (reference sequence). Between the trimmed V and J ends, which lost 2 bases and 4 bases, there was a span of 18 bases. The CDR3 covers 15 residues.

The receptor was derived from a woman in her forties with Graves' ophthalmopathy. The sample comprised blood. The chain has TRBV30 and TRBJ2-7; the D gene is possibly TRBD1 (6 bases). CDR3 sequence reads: CAWSLTPGHVYEQYF. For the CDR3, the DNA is TGTGCCTGGAGTCTGACCCCGGGACATGTATACGAGCAGTACTTC.